This T cell receptor (beta chain) was identified in a study of CD8 T cells in ankylosing spondylitis. From the 5' RACE reads, TCRdb called clonotypes with MiXCR, one entry per CDR3 protein. The data show 750,000 to 850,000 distinct CDR3 sequences, about 12% seen once. The CDR3 consists of 11 residues. Trimming stripped 8 bases from V and 9 bases from J, with 11 bases between. Germline loops: CDR1 MNHEY, CDR2 SVGEGT. Study findings and constraints: Made up of eight highly homologous variants, a TCR beta motif appeared characteristic of ankylosing spondylitis blood.

This clonotype was recorded a few times. Antigen: not known. The genes are TRBV6-2 or TRBV6-3 and TRBJ1-5; D gene ambiguous. Sequenced material: blood, either unsorted or a sorted T cell fraction (not recorded which). The clonotype was recovered from a male donor with ankylosing spondylitis. The CDR3 DNA sequence: TGTGCCAGCGCTACGACCGCGCCCCAGCATTTT. It specifies CASATTAPQHF.